This T cell receptor (beta chain) was documented in a study of T cells in Graves' hyperthyroidism and ophthalmopathy. Study-wide results and limits: The model made its ophthalmopathy prediction, and onset followed a median roughly six months later.

The CDR3 contains 14 residues. V was pared by 5 bases and J by 4 bases, with 2 bases of the junction left unmatched. From germline, CDR1 is DFQATT and CDR2 SNEGSKA (reference sequence). In the case of this clonotype: Its antigen is currently unknown.

Patients aged 18 to 65 had newly diagnosed hyperthyroidism of under 2 months' duration. TCR beta CDR3 region amplification was performed from RNA transcripts. The TCR CDR3 first-round RT-PCR relied on the HTBI primer set. TCRdb passed the multiplex PCR reads through MiXCR, listing each CDR3 protein once. The sample lists 700,000 to 850,000 distinct CDR3 sequences, under 45% occurring once. This TCR was recovered from a woman between 40 and 50 years old with Graves' hyperthyroidism. This sequence joins TRBV20-1 and TRBJ2-2; TRBD2 matches 12 bases. What was sequenced was blood. This CDR3 reads CSALAGGPTGELFF. The CDR3 DNA is TGCAGTGCTCTAGCGGGGGGGCCCACCGGGGAGCTGTTTTTT.